This T cell receptor (beta chain) came from a study of metastatic and nonmetastatic thyroid tumors. Thyroid surgery took place with no prior treatment in any patient. TCRdb re-clonotyped the PCR reads through MiXCR. The sample holds just over 20,000 clones, approximately 12% seen once. V was clipped by 1 base and J by 1 base, with 13 bases between them. Germline V lookup: CDR1 MNHNS, CDR2 SASEGT. The CDR3 sequence is 16 residues long. This clone was counted a few times. V usage is TRBV6-1 and J usage is TRBJ2-5; D possibly corresponds to TRBD2 (5 bases). Material: blood. This receptor was identified in a male donor with papillary thyroid cancer or a benign thyroid nodule (not recorded which). Some clones in this sample may be carry-over from other donors' samples. The CDR3, as DNA: TGTGCCAGCAGTGAAGAAGCAGCGGCTATCCAAGAGACCCAGTACTTC. This translates into CASSEEAAAIQETQYF.